This T cell receptor (beta chain) appears in the sequencing data of a study of response to subunit inactivated influenza vaccine. Regarding the study as a whole: Authors suggested that a seasonal influenza vaccination recruits few new T cells each time.

Via MiXCR, TCRdb re-called the RT-PCR reads, giving one row per CDR3 protein. The data contain roughly 170,000 distinct CDR3 sequences, nearly 9.5% of them seen just once; the ten biggest clones take up approximately 11%. Looked up from germline, CDR1 is SGDLS and CDR2 is YYNGEE. The CDR3 is 19 amino acids. The trim removed 5 bases at V and 0 bases at J, leaving 12 bases unmatched. Comment on this clonotype: Antigen specificity is unknown.

The TCR comes from a man aged 50 to 59 who received an inactivated influenza vaccine. The chain recombines TRBV9 with TRBJ2-3; 13 bases are a match to TRBD2. The material sequenced was non-naive T cells sorted from PBMCs, taken on the day of vaccination. The chain's CDR3 is CASSWTSGSSASSTDTQYF. In DNA form, the CDR3 reads TGTGCCAGCAGTTGGACTAGCGGGAGTTCCGCGTCTAGCACAGATACGCAGTATTTT. The full variable domain, with the rest looked up from reference TRBV9 and TRBJ2-3, is DSGVTQTPKHLITATGQRVTLRCSPRSGDLSVYWYQQSLDQGLQFLIQYYNGEERAKGNILERFSAQQFPDLHSELNLSSLELGDSALYFCASSWTSGSSASSTDTQYFGPGTRLTVL.